The present T cell receptor beta chain was sequenced within a study of shared T cell receptors in the human thymus. Generated by immunoSEQ multiplex PCR, the TCRdb table keeps only in-frame clones and is missing some. The table lists some 700,000 clones, over 75% of them singletons, with under 0.012% in the top ten. These data were also filed under a second study, of human thymus T cells. From that study: Immunologically healthy infants in Finland undergoing congenital heart defect surgery were the donors. Resections obtained during corrective heart surgery supplied the thymus tissue. Repertoires from thymus and blood appeared to show biased V and J gene usage. Related research described thymic repertoires that were highly overlapping among unrelated individuals.

This TCR was recovered from a girl under three years old with a congenital heart defect. The specimen was thymocytes.

The CDR3 nucleotides are TGTGCCACCAGCACCTCGACAGGGGGCGAGAACACCGGGGAGCTGTTTTTT. Residues: CATSTSTGGENTGELFF. The chain uses TRBV15 and TRBJ2-2; 10 bases align to TRBD1. Germline V lookup: CDR1 LNHNV, CDR2 YYDKDF (reference sequence). J lost 1 base, V lost 4 bases, and 6 bases had no gene match. There are 17 residues in the CDR3. The full variable domain, completed using reference TRBV15 and TRBJ2-2, is DAMVIQNPRYQVTQFGKPVTLSCSQTLNHNVMYWYQQKSSQAPKLLFHYYDKDFNNEADTPDNFQSRRPNTSFCFLDIRSPGLGDTAMYLCATSTSTGGENTGELFFGEGSRLTVL.